The clone carrying this T cell receptor (beta chain) was picked up many times. This record comes from a study of T-cell reconstitution after alpha-beta-depleted transplantation in children. The CDR3 covers 13 residues. Germline-derived CDR1 and CDR2 are MNHNY and SVGAGI (reference sequence). Trimming shortened V by 7 bases and J by 0 bases, and 4 bases separated the two germline ends. The TCRbeta library incorporated unique molecular identifiers. Via MiXCR, TCRdb re-called the PCR reads, giving one row per CDR3 protein. Among 230,000 or so distinct CDR3 sequences, around 12% were seen once, and the ten largest hold around 2.8%.

Sequencing was performed on PBMCs from the stem cell graft donor, taken from the stem cell graft. J is TRBJ2-6 and V is TRBV6-6, with D hard to call. This clonotype was obtained from a human donor who donated a stem cell graft to a child with acute lymphoblastic leukemia. CDR3 DNA: TGTGCCAGCAAGCTCTCTGGGGCCAACGTCCTGACTTTC. It encodes CASKLSGANVLTF.